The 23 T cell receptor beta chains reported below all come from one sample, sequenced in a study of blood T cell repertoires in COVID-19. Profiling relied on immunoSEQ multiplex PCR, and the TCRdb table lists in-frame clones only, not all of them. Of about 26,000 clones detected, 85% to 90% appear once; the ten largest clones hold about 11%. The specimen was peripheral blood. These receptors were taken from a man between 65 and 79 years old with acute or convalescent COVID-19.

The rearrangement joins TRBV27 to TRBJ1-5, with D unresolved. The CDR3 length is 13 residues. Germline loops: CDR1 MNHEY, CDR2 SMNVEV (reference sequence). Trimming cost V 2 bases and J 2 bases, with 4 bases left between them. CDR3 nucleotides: TGTGCCAGCAGTTTAATCGGCAATCAGCCCCAGCATTTT. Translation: CASSLIGNQPQHF.

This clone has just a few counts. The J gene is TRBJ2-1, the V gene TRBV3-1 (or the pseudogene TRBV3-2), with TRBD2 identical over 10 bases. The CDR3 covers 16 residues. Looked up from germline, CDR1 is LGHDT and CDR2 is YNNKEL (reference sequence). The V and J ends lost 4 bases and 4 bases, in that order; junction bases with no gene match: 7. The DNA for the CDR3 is TGTGCCAGCAGCCCTTGGACTAGCGGAATTTACAATGAGCAGTTCTTC. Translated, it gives CASSPWTSGIYNEQFF.

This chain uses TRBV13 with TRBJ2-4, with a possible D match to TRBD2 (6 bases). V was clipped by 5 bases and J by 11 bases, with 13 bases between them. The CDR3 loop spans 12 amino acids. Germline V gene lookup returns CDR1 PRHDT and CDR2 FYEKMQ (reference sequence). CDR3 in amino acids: CASSPGLGVQYF. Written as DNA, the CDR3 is TGTGCCAGCAGCCCGGGACTTGGCGTTCAGTACTTC.

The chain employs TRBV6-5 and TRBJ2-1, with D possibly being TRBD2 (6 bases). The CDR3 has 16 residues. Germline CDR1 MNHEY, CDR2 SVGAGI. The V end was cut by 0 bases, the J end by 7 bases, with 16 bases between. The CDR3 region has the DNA TGTGCCAGCAGTTACTCTCCCGGGACTCCCCTAAATGAGCAGTTCTTC. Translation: CASSYSPGTPLNEQFF.

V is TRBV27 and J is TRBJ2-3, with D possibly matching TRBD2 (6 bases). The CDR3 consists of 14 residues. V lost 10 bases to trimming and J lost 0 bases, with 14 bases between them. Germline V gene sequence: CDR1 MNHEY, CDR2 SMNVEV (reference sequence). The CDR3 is CATKGRGSTDTQYF. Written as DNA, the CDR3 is TGTGCCACCAAAGGGCGGGGAAGCACAGATACGCAGTATTTT.

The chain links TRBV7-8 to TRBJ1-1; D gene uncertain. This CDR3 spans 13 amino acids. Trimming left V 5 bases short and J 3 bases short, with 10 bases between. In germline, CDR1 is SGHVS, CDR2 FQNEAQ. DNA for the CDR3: TGTGCCAGCAGCCCAGGTTTGGACACTGAAGCTTTCTTT. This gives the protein CASSPGLDTEAFF.

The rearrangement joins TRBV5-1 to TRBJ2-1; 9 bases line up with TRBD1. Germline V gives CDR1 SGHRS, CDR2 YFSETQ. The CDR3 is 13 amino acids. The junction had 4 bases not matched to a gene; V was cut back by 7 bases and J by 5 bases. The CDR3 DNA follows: TGCGCCAGCGGCCGGGACAGGGACAATGAGCAGTTCTTC. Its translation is CASGRDRDNEQFF.

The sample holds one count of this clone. The CDR3 DNA reads TGTGCCAGCAGACCTGGACAGGGGGCTGTAGGCTACACCTTC. Its translation is CASRPGQGAVGYTF. The rearrangement joins TRBV5-5 to TRBJ1-2, with TRBD1 identical over 11 bases. Germline V gene lookup returns CDR1 SGHKS and CDR2 YYEKEE (reference sequence). This CDR3 is built from 14 residues. The trim removed 5 bases at V and 8 bases at J, leaving 8 bases unmatched.

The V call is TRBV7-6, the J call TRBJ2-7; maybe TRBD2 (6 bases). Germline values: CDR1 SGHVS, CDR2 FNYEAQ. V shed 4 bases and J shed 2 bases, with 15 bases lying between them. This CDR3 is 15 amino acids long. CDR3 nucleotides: TGTGCCAGCAGCTCGGGGGTCGGAGATCCCTACGAGCAGTACTTC. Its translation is CASSSGVGDPYEQYF.

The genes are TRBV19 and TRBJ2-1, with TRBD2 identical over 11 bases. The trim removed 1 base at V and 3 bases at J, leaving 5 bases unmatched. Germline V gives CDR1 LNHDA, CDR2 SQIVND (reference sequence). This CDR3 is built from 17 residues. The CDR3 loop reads CASSIVALAGGYNEQFF. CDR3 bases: TGTGCCAGTAGTATAGTGGCCCTAGCGGGAGGCTACAATGAGCAGTTCTTC.

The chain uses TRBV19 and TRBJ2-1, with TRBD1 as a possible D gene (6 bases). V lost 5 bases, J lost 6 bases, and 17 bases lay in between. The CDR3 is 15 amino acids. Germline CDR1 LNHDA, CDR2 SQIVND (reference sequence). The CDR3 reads CASSSHREVGNEQFF. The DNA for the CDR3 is TGTGCCAGTAGTTCCCACAGGGAAGTGGGCAATGAGCAGTTCTTC.

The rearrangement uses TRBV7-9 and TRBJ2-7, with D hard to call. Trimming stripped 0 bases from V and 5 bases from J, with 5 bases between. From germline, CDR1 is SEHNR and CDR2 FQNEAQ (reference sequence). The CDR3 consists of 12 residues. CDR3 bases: TGTGCCAGCAGCTTAGCGGAGCACGAGCAGTACTTC. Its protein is CASSLAEHEQYF.

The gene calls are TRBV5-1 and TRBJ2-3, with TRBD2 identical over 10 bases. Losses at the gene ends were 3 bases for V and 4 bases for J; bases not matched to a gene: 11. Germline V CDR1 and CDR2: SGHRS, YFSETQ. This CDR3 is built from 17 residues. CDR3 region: CASSSPIAGGRPDTQYF. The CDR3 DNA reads TGCGCCAGCAGCTCCCCTATAGCGGGAGGTCGACCAGATACGCAGTATTTT.

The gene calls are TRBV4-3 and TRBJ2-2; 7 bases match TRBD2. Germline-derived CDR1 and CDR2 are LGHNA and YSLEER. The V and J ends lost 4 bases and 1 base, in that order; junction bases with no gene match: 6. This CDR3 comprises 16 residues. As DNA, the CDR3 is TGCGCCAGCAGCCTGGGAGGGAGTATGAACACCGGGGAGCTGTTTTTT. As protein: CASSLGGSMNTGELFF.

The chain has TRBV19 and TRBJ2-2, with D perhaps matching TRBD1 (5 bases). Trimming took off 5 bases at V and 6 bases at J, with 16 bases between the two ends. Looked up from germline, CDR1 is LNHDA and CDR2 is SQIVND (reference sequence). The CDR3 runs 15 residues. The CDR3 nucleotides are TGTGCCAGTAGTGCCCCCCCCAGGGCGGCCGGGGAGCTGTTTTTT. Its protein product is CASSAPPRAAGELFF.

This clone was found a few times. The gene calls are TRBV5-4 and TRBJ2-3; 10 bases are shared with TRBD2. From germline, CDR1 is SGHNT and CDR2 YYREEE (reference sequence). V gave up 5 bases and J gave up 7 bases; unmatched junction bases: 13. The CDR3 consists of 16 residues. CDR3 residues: CASSARSSGSRYTQYF. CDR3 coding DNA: TGTGCCAGCAGTGCGCGTTCTAGCGGGAGTAGATATACGCAGTATTTT.

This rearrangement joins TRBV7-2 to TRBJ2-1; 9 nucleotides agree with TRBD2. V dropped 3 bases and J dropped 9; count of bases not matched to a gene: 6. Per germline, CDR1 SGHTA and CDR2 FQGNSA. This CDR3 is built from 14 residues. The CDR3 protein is CASSFNKAGGEQFF. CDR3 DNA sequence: TGTGCCAGCAGCTTTAATAAAGCGGGAGGTGAGCAGTTCTTC.

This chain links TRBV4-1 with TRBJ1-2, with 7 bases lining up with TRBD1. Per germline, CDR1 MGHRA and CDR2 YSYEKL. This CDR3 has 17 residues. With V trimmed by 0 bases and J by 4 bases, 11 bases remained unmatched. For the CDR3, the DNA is TGCGCCAGCAGCCAAGATGTAATGCAGGGGGTTGGCTATGGCTACACCTTC. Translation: CASSQDVMQGVGYGYTF.

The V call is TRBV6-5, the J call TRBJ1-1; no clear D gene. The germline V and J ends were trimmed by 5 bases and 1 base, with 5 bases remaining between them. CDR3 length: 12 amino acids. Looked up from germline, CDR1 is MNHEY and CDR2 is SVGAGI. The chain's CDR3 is CASSRGNTEAFF. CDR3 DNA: TGTGCCAGCAGTAGAGGGAACACTGAAGCTTTCTTT.

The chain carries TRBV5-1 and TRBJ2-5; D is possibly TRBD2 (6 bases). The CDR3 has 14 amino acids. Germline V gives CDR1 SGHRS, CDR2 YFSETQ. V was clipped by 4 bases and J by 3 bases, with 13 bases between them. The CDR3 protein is CASSPGGFKETQYF. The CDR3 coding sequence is TGCGCCAGCAGCCCCGGGGGATTCAAAGAGACCCAGTACTTC. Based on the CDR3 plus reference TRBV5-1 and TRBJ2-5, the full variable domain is KAGVTQTPRYLIKTRGQQVTLSCSPISGHRSVSWYQQTPGQGLQFLFEYFSETQRNKGNFPGRFSGRQFSNSRSEMNVSTLELGDSALYLCASSPGGFKETQYFGPGTRLLVL.

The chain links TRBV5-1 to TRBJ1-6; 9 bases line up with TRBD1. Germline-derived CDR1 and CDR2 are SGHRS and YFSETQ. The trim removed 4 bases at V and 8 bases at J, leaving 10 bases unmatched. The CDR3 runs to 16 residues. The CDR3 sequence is CASSRSGQGRDSPLHF. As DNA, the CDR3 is TGCGCCAGCAGCCGTTCGGGACAGGGAAGAGATTCACCCCTCCACTTT.

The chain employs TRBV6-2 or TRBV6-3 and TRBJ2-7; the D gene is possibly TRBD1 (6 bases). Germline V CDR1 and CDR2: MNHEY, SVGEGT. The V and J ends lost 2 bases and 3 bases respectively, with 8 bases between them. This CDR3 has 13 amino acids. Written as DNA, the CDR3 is TGTGCCAGCAGTTACGAGGGGGTCTACGAGCAGTACTTC. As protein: CASSYEGVYEQYF.

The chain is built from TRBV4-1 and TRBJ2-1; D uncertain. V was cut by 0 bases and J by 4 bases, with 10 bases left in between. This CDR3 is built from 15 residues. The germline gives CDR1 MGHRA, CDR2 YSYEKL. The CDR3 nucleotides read TGCGCCAGCAGCCAAGATAAACTAACTTACAATGAGCAGTTCTTC. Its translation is CASSQDKLTYNEQFF.